Following are 25 T cell receptor beta chains from one sample sequenced in a study of breast tumors, draining lymph nodes, adjacent tissues (dated by TCRdb to the mid-2010s). The library was obtained by multiplex PCR. The sequencing machine was an Illumina HiSeq 2000. In TCRdb, the public reads were trimmed at Q25 with fastp and aligned with MiXCR, with productive beta chains retained. Each entry is one CDR3 protein sequence, shown with its most common DNA and genes. This sample holds 70,000 to 85,000 distinct CDR3 sequences; approximately 20% were observed only once. The ten largest clones represent 2% to 3% of the sample. Lymph node samples were obtained from the axillary draining lymph nodes of breast cancer patients. Sequenced: axillary lymph node tissue. The receptor set was obtained from a female donor with breast cancer. Some clones in this sample may be carry-over from other donors' samples.

As regards this clonotype: One base away lies a much larger clone, so this may be a sequencing read error. This sequence joins TRBV19 and TRBJ1-5; D is undetermined. The V end was cut by 4 bases, the J end by 5 bases, with 15 bases between. The CDR3 length is 15 residues. The germline V gene has CDR1 LNHDA and CDR2 SQIVND (reference sequence). The CDR3 sequence: CASSTPEAIDQPQHF. In DNA, the CDR3 is TGTGCCAGTAGTACCCCTGAGGCTATCGATCAGCCCCAGCATTTT.

This clonotype was seen ten or more times. The CDR3 coding sequence is TGTGCCAGCAGCTTGTGGGCGGGAGGGCCAGATACGCAGTATTTT. Translating gives CASSLWAGGPDTQYF. The chain joins TRBV5-4 to TRBJ2-3; 9 positions agree with TRBD2. Trimming at V came to 1 base and at J to 4 bases, leaving 4 bases not matched to a gene. The CDR3 is 15 residues long. Per the germline V gene, CDR1 is SGHNT and CDR2 is YYREEE (reference sequence).

In its sample, this clonotype was seen many times. The V and J genes are TRBV7-9 and TRBJ2-1, with TRBD2 identical over 12 bases. The V and J ends lost 4 bases and 6 bases, in that order; junction bases with no gene match: 4. CDR1 and CDR2 from the germline V gene are SEHNR and FQNEAQ (reference sequence). The CDR3 is made up of 15 amino acids. DNA for the CDR3: TGTGCCAGCAGCTCTGGGACTAGCGGGTTCAATGAGCAGTTCTTC. Residues: CASSSGTSGFNEQFF.

Concerning this clonotype itself: A much more abundant neighbour one base away suggests this may be a read error. The rearrangement links TRBV12-3 or TRBV12-4 to TRBJ2-1, with 8 bases identical to TRBD2. V lost 5 bases to trimming and J lost 6 bases; unmatched junction nucleotides: 21. This CDR3 spans 19 amino acids. The CDR3 region has the DNA TGTGCCAGCAGTCCCCGCCCATTACTAGCGGATAGAAGGGGCAATGAGCAGTTCTTC. Amino acids: CASSPRPLLADRRGNEQFF.

This clonotype was picked up many times. The chain links TRBV6-4 to TRBJ2-1; D is possibly TRBD2 (6 bases). Germline loops: CDR1 MRHNA, CDR2 SNTAGT. The ends were cut back, 6 bases at V and 0 bases at J, with 9 bases in the middle. This CDR3 has 14 residues. This chain's CDR3 is CASRRESSYNEQFF. CDR3 nucleotides: TGTGCCAGCAGGCGGGAAAGCTCCTACAATGAGCAGTTCTTC.

This clonotype was counted at least ten times. V gene TRBV15 combines with J gene TRBJ1-4; the D gene is possibly TRBD1 (6 bases). The CDR3 has 14 amino acids. Germline V gene data show CDR1 as LNHNV and CDR2 as YYDKDF (reference sequence). Trimming removed 3 bases at V and 1 base at J, with 6 bases between. Here the CDR3 reads CATSRTGTNEKLFF. DNA for the CDR3: TGTGCCACCAGCAGGACAGGAACTAATGAAAAACTGTTTTTT.

This clonotype was seen repeatedly, ten times or more. This rearrangement joins TRBV3-1 to TRBJ2-5, with a possible D match to TRBD1 (6 bases). This CDR3 region has 15 residues. Trimming shortened V by 1 base and J by 5 bases, and 14 bases separated the two germline ends. CDR1 LGHDT and CDR2 YNNKEL come from the germline V gene (reference sequence). Here the CDR3 DNA reads TGTGCCAGCAGCCAAGTATCTAGGGGGTGGGAGACCCAGTACTTC. Its protein product is CASSQVSRGWETQYF.

This clonotype was counted between two and nine times. The chain employs TRBV11-3 and TRBJ1-1; D unclear. Germline values: CDR1 SGHNT, CDR2 YENEEA. The CDR3 extends over 12 amino acids. V lost 0 bases, J lost 3 bases, and 2 bases lay in between. The CDR3 loop is CASSLEDTEAFF. Here the CDR3 DNA reads TGTGCCAGCAGCTTAGAGGACACTGAAGCTTTCTTT. The whole variable domain, filled in from reference TRBV11-3 and TRBJ1-1, reads EAGVVQSPRYKIIEKKQPVAFWCNPISGHNTLYWYLQNLGQGPELLIRYENEEAVDDSQLPKDRFSAERLKGVDSTLKIQPAELGDSAVYLCASSLEDTEAFFGQGTRLTVV.

This clonotype has ten or more counts. The chain has TRBV11-2 and TRBJ2-1; TRBD2 matches 14 bases. The junction had 14 bases not matched to a gene; V was cut back by 3 bases and J by 10 bases. The CDR3 has 18 residues. Germline V gene sequence: CDR1 SGHAT, CDR2 FQNNGV. The CDR3 coding sequence is TGTGCCAGCAGCTTTGGGACTAGCGGGAGCCGGCGGGGGCGAGAGCAGTTCTTC. This sequence encodes CASSFGTSGSRRGREQFF.

This clonotype was counted many times. V usage is TRBV12-3 or TRBV12-4 and J usage is TRBJ1-2, with 9 bases fitting TRBD1. V shed 6 bases, J shed 3 bases, and the junction held 5 bases outside the gene matches. The CDR3 spans 14 residues. CDR3 nucleotides: TGTGCCAGCAGGTTACAGGGGGCCGACTATGGCTACACCTTC. Encoded protein: CASRLQGADYGYTF.

On this clonotype: Since no conserved phenylalanine or tryptophan closes the CDR3, a read error is the likely cause. The genes are TRBV30 and TRBJ2-1, with no clear D. This CDR3 spans 13 amino acids. The V end was cut by 2 bases, the J end by 0 bases, with 5 bases between. Germline V gives CDR1 GTSNPN, CDR2 SVGIG (reference sequence). DNA of the CDR3: TGTGCCTGGAGTTCGTACTCCTACAATGAGCAGTTCCTC. Its protein is CAWSSYSYNEQFL.

This clonotype was counted ten times or more. The CDR3 region is CASSEALAGDNEQFF. CDR3 nucleotides: TGTGCCAGCAGTGAAGCGTTAGCGGGAGATAATGAGCAGTTCTTC. The chain joins TRBV2 to TRBJ2-1; the match to TRBD2 covers 9 bases. This CDR3 comprises 15 residues. The V segment lost 0 bases and the J segment 7 bases; nucleotides outside the gene matches: 4. In germline, CDR1 is SNHLY, CDR2 FYNNEI.

This clonotype was observed at least ten times. V gene TRBV12-3 or TRBV12-4 combines with J gene TRBJ2-1; D unresolved. V dropped 7 bases and J dropped 3 bases, with 4 bases sitting between them. The CDR3 runs to 11 residues. For the CDR3, the DNA is TGTGCCAGCACTAACTACAATGAGCAGTTCTTC. Encoded protein: CASTNYNEQFF.

To note about this clonotype: A single base separates this from a much larger clone, so it may be a read error. The J gene is TRBJ2-7, the V gene TRBV3-1; the match to TRBD2 covers 10 bases. The germline V gene encodes CDR1 LGHDT and CDR2 YNNKEL (reference sequence). CDR3 size: 14 residues. The CDR3 DNA is TGTGCCAGCGGCCAAGCAACTAGCGGGGTCGAGCAGTACTTC. Residues: CASGQATSGVEQYF.

A note on this clonotype: A junction end diverges from the germline sequence, so it may reflect a read error. The chain carries TRBV4-1 and TRBJ2-7; TRBD2 matches 7 bases. Germline V gives CDR1 MGHRA, CDR2 YSYEKL. The CDR3 sequence is 15 residues long. CDR3: CVSSLRMGGPYEQYF. The CDR3 nucleotides read TGCGTCAGCAGCCTCCGAATGGGAGGGCCCTACGAGCAGTACTTC.

This clonotype was observed many times. This chain joins TRBV7-9 and TRBJ2-1; TRBD1 matches at 8 bases. J gave up 7 bases and V 3 bases, and 5 bases lay outside the gene matches. CDR1 and CDR2 (germline): SEHNR, FQNEAQ (reference sequence). CDR3 length equals 14 residues. The CDR3 here is CASSFGQGINEQFF. CDR3 bases: TGTGCCAGCAGCTTCGGACAGGGCATAAATGAGCAGTTCTTC.

This clonotype was observed at least ten times. The gene calls are TRBV24-1 and TRBJ2-1; 7 bases fit TRBD2. V trimming: 5 bases; J trimming: 6 bases; junction bases outside the gene matches: 12. The CDR3 extends over 16 amino acids. Germline V gene lookup returns CDR1 KGHDR and CDR2 SFDVKD. CDR3 in amino acids: CATSATWGGSGNEQFF. DNA of the CDR3: TGTGCCACCAGTGCGACCTGGGGGGGTAGCGGCAATGAGCAGTTCTTC.

At least ten counts were recorded for this clonotype. J is TRBJ2-7 and V is TRBV7-2, with TRBD2 matching 14 bases. CDR3 size: 17 residues. With V trimmed by 1 base and J by 5 bases, 7 bases remained unmatched. Germline CDR1 is SGHTA and CDR2 is FQGNSA. The CDR3 DNA reads as TGTGCCAGCAGCTTAGGTCGGGGACTAGCGGGAGTGAACGAGCAGTACTTC. Amino acids: CASSLGRGLAGVNEQYF.

This clonotype was detected ten times or more. The chain is built from TRBV7-2 and TRBJ2-1, with 9 bases matching TRBD1. Germline V gives CDR1 SGHTA, CDR2 FQGNSA. The CDR3 sequence is 16 residues long. Germline trimming cut 5 bases from V and 6 bases from J; bases unmatched to any gene: 11. Written as DNA, the CDR3 is TGTGCCAGCAGCCCTGGGACCGGGACAGGGCGCAATGAGCAGTTCTTC. It is translated as CASSPGTGTGRNEQFF. The full variable domain, in which reference TRBV7-2 and TRBJ2-1 provide the parts outside the CDR3, is GAGVSQSPSNKVTEKGKDVELRCDPISGHTALYWYRQSLGQGLEFLIYFQGNSAPDKSGLPSDRFSAERTGGSVSTLTIQRTQQEDSAVYLCASSPGTGTGRNEQFFGPGTRLTVL.

In the case of this clonotype: This may be a read error: a much more frequent sequence differs by one nucleotide. The chain recombines TRBV12-3 or TRBV12-4 with TRBJ2-3, with 10 bases that match TRBD2. The V and J ends lost 5 bases and 4 bases, in that order; junction bases with no gene match: 9. CDR3 length: 16 amino acids. The CDR3 coding sequence is TGTGCCAGCAGTCCCGGGACTAGCGAGGACGCAGATACGCAGTATTTT. Translation: CASSPGTSEDADTQYF.

With regard to this clonotype: A read error may be the cause here, since a much bigger clone is one base away. The V gene is TRBV19, the J gene TRBJ1-5, with a tentative D call TRBD1 (6 bases). The germline V gene has CDR1 LNHDA and CDR2 SQIVND (reference sequence). The CDR3 runs to 16 residues. V lost 11 bases to trimming and J lost 4 bases, with 24 bases between them. CDR3 sequence (DNA): TGTGCCGCCCATTCTCTGGCCTTGACAGGTAATCAGCCCCAGCATTTT. It is translated as CAAHSLALTGNQPQHF.

A remark on this clonotype: Lacking the conserved final phenylalanine or tryptophan, this CDR3 likely reflects a read error. This chain connects TRBV20-1 to TRBJ2-3; D gene ambiguous. The V end was cut by 1 base, the J end by 5 bases, with 22 bases between. The CDR3 is 17 residues long. Germline V gives CDR1 DFQATT, CDR2 SNEGSKA (reference sequence). The CDR3 DNA reads TGCAGTGCTAGAGGTCTTACTTTCGACAAACCAGGAGATACGCAGTATCTT. Translation gives CSARGLTFDKPGDTQYL.

This clonotype was observed many times. The J gene is TRBJ2-1, the V gene TRBV19, with no clear D. CDR1 and CDR2 (germline): LNHDA, SQIVND (reference sequence). The ends were cut back, 2 bases at V and 2 bases at J, with 10 bases in the middle. CDR3 length: 15 amino acids. CDR3 sequence reads: CASSINIRAYNEQFF. CDR3 DNA: TGTGCCAGTAGTATAAATATTCGAGCCTACAATGAGCAGTTCTTC.

This clonotype was seen ten or more times. The V and J genes are TRBV7-2 and TRBJ2-7; 7 positions agree with TRBD1. J lost 7 bases, V lost 1 base, and 7 bases had no gene match. The CDR3 has 14 residues. CDR1 is SGHTA, CDR2 FQGNSA, per germline. The CDR3 DNA reads TGTGCCAGCAGCTTAGGACAGGGAGTGGGAGAGCAGTACTTC. It encodes CASSLGQGVGEQYF.

This clonotype was found many times. This rearrangement joins TRBV7-8 to TRBJ2-1, with 9 positions matching TRBD2. J was trimmed by 5 bases and V by 5 bases; bases with no gene match: 10. Per germline, CDR1 SGHVS and CDR2 FQNEAQ. The CDR3 has 16 residues. Here the CDR3 DNA reads TGTGCCAGCAGCCCCCCGGGACTAGCCACGCACAATGAGCAGTTCTTC. Amino acid sequence: CASSPPGLATHNEQFF.